The source of this T cell receptor (beta chain) is a study of blood T cell repertoires in COVID-19. Background on the study: T cells, B-cell-depleted T cells, or PBMCs supplied cDNA or gDNA.

The protocol was immunoSEQ multiplex PCR, while the TCRdb copy is restricted to in-frame clones and leaves out a portion. The sample carries fewer than 150,000 clones, around 83% recorded once. This clonotype was obtained from a woman of 80 years or more with acute or convalescent COVID-19. The sequenced material came from peripheral blood.

The DNA of the CDR3 is TGTGCCAGCAGCGTGAGGGGGTTGGACACTGAAGCTTTCTTT. Protein product: CASSVRGLDTEAFF. This chain uses TRBV9 with TRBJ1-1; D is perhaps TRBD1 (6 bases). V shed 2 bases and J shed 3 bases, with 11 bases lying between them. The germline V gene encodes CDR1 SGDLS and CDR2 YYNGEE. The CDR3 covers 14 residues.